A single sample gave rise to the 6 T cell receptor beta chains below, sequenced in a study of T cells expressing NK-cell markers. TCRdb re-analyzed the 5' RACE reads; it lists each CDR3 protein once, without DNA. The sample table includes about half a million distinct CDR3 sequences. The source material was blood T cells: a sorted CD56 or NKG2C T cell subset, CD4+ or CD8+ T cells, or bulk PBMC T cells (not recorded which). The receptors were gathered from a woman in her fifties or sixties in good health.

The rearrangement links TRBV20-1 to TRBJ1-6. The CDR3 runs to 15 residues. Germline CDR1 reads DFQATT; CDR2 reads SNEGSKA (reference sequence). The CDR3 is CSARDPSVGNSPLHF.

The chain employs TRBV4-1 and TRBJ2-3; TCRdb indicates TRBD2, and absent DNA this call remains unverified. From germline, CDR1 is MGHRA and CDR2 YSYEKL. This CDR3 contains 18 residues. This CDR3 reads CASSQGNKRAKVLTTQYF.

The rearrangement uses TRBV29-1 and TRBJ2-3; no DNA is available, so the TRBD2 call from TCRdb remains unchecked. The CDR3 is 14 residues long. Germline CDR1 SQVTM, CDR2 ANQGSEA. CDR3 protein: CSVDEAGVADTQYF.

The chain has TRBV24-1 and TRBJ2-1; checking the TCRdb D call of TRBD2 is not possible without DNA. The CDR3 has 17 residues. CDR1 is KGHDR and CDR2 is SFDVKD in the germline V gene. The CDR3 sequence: CATSDFGTSSFPNEQFF.

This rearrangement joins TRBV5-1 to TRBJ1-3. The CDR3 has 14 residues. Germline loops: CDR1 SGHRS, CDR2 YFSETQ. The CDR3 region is CASSPSITGNTIYF.

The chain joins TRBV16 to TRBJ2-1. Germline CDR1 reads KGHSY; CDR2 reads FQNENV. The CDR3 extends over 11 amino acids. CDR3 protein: CASSQYGEQFF.